The 12 T cell receptor beta chains in this list originate from one sample, sequenced in a study of lymphopenia after photon versus proton radiotherapy. This table comes from immunoSEQ multiplex PCR, and its TCRdb copy is limited to in-frame clones, with some not included. The sample consists of roughly 150,000 clones, less than 90% of them appearing once. The sample in question was peripheral blood, obtained from a patient treated with photon-based radiotherapy. All receptors derive from a middle-aged man with gastric cancer.

The rearrangement uses TRBV10-3 and TRBJ1-3; D remains ambiguous. The V and J ends lost 9 bases and 0 bases respectively, with 18 bases between them. CDR1 and CDR2 from the germline V gene are ENHRY and SYGVKD. CDR3 length equals 16 residues. The CDR3 is CAINPGPQVSGNTIYF. CDR3 nucleotide sequence: TGTGCCATTAATCCCGGTCCCCAAGTCTCTGGAAACACCATATATTTT.

This clone was picked up one time. The chain joins TRBV5-6 to TRBJ2-5; D is uncertain. This CDR3 has 13 residues. Germline values: CDR1 SGHDT, CDR2 YYEEEE. With 2 bases removed from V and 3 bases from J, the gap between germline ends came to 8 bases. The CDR3 DNA reads TGTGCCAGCAGCTTTGGCCCCGAAGAGACCCAGTACTTC. Its protein is CASSFGPEETQYF.

This clone was counted a few times. The rearrangement joins TRBV2 to TRBJ1-2, with D uncertain. The CDR3 is 14 amino acids. The V end lost 1 base, the J end lost 6 bases, and 12 bases lay between the germline ends. Germline CDR1 is SNHLY and CDR2 is FYNNEI. This CDR3 reads CASSEVANRDGYTF. The CDR3 DNA sequence: TGTGCCAGCAGTGAAGTGGCCAACCGGGATGGCTACACCTTC.

The J gene is TRBJ2-7, the V gene TRBV11-3; D unclear. This CDR3 is 13 amino acids long. Germline V gene data show CDR1 as SGHNT and CDR2 as YENEEA. Between the trimmed V and J ends, which lost 2 bases and 7 bases, there was a span of 12 bases. CDR3 sequence: CASSLSLVEEQYF. DNA for the CDR3: TGTGCCAGCAGCTTATCTCTAGTAGAAGAGCAGTACTTC. The whole variable domain, filled in from reference TRBV11-3 and TRBJ2-7, reads EAGVVQSPRYKIIEKKQPVAFWCNPISGHNTLYWYLQNLGQGPELLIRYENEEAVDDSQLPKDRFSAERLKGVDSTLKIQPAELGDSAVYLCASSLSLVEEQYFGPGTRLTVT.

The V and J genes are TRBV16 and TRBJ2-7; 8 bases fit TRBD1. Germline CDR1 is KGHSY and CDR2 is FQNENV. The CDR3 consists of 15 residues. The trim removed 6 bases at V and 0 bases at J, leaving 7 bases unmatched. DNA of the CDR3: TGTGCCAGCAGTCCTGACAGGGGCCCCTCCTACGAGCAGTACTTC. This gives the protein CASSPDRGPSYEQYF.

The rearrangement uses TRBV14 and TRBJ2-1; the match to TRBD2 covers 7 bases. The V and J ends lost 1 base and 2 bases, in that order; junction bases with no gene match: 5. The CDR3 contains 16 residues. Germline loops: CDR1 SGHDN, CDR2 FVKESK. The DNA for the CDR3 is TGTGCCAGCAGCCAAGCTAGCGGAAGGGCCTACAATGAGCAGTTCTTC. Residues: CASSQASGRAYNEQFF.

This clone has a single count. The chain combines TRBV19 with TRBJ2-5; the D gene is possibly TRBD2 (6 bases). With 1 base removed from V and 5 bases from J, the gap between germline ends came to 11 bases. Germline V gene data show CDR1 as LNHDA and CDR2 as SQIVND (reference sequence). The CDR3 is made up of 14 amino acids. CDR3 sequence reads: CASSIGVRGETQYF. The CDR3 DNA follows: TGTGCCAGTAGTATAGGGGTCCGGGGGGAGACCCAGTACTTC.

The chain joins TRBV10-3 to TRBJ2-2; no firm D call. The CDR3 covers 11 residues. Trimming took off 3 bases at V and 4 bases at J, with 0 bases between the two ends. CDR1 is ENHRY and CDR2 is SYGVKD in the germline V gene. This CDR3 is CAISDTGELFF. CDR3 nucleotides: TGTGCCATCAGTGACACCGGGGAGCTGTTTTTT.

The chain uses TRBV2 and TRBJ2-5; 7 bases are a match to TRBD1. The ends lost 4 bases at V and 5 bases at J; junction bases unmatched: 10. The CDR3 consists of 15 residues. CDR1 and CDR2 (germline): SNHLY, FYNNEI. The CDR3 region is CASSAGTVGRETQYF. DNA for the CDR3: TGTGCCAGCAGTGCCGGGACAGTGGGGCGGGAGACCCAGTACTTC.

This clone has just a few counts. J is TRBJ1-2 and V is TRBV11-1; 7 nucleotides align to TRBD1. The CDR3 has 14 residues. In germline, CDR1 is SGHAT, CDR2 FQDESV (reference sequence). Trimming took 5 bases from V and 6 from J; bases not matched to a gene: 9. CDR3 nucleotide sequence: TGTGCCAGCAGCGGTGGGAGACAGGGACATGGCTACACCTTC. It translates to CASSGGRQGHGYTF.

This chain connects TRBV21-1 to TRBJ2-7. TRBV21-1 counts as a pseudogene. The CDR3 runs 11 residues. The CDR3 region is CASSSTYEQYF. The DNA for the CDR3 is TGTGCCAGCAGCAGCACCTACGAGCAGTACTTC.

The rearrangement joins TRBV5-1 to TRBJ2-7; 7 bases map to TRBD2. The CDR3 spans 16 residues. Germline loops: CDR1 SGHRS, CDR2 YFSETQ. V shed 3 bases, J shed 2 bases, and the junction held 11 bases outside the gene matches. The CDR3, as DNA: TGCGCCAGCAGCTACTCTAGCGGAAGCAACCCCTACGAGCAGTACTTC. Its protein product is CASSYSSGSNPYEQYF.